This entry concerns a single T cell receptor (beta chain). No antigen is known for it. No clone much larger than this one lies a single base away; base qualities are absent. There are 13 amino acids in the CDR3, from cysteine to phenylalanine inclusive. Of the read, only the CDR3 DNA is kept; its 39 bases are in frame from base 1. CDR1 ENHRY and CDR2 SYGVKD were looked up in the germline V gene. Relative to germline, V is 6 bases shorter and J is 3 bases shorter, with 12 bases between their ends. Read against the paper, the sample's time point label means: sample taken at primary tumor resection. Donors were 72 patients with early-stage, untreated non-small cell lung cancer from the lung TRACERx cohort. TCR sequencing used whole RNA extracted from tumor and nontumor lung tissue, or from cryopreserved PBMC samples, without cell sorting. Only patients with enough RNA available from two or more tumor regions were chosen for TCR sequencing. Tumor and adjacent nontumor lung specimens were reviewed by a lung pathologist before selection.

Libraries were made using 5' RACE. Sequencing instrument: NextSeq 500. In the TCR library protocol, a unique molecular identifier was attached to each TCR cDNA molecule so that PCR and sequencing errors could be corrected. Turning to the authors' computational methods: TCR identification, UMI-based error correction and CDR3 extraction were all carried out with Decombinator tools. Expanded TCRs were defined as those above a frequency of 2 per 1,000, corresponding to the top 1% of the tumor frequency distribution. Expanded tumor TCRs statistically deemed absent (corrected P<0.05) from at least one tumor region were classed as regional, and all other expanded tumor TCRs were classed as ubiquitous. Renyi diversity was computed with the R vegan package after each repertoire had been subsampled 100 times to 5,000 TCRs. CDR3 similarity networks were built from amino acid triplet string-kernel similarity, with CDR3s being connected when pairwise similarity was above 0.82. TCRdb ran its own pipeline on the public reads, namely fastp trimming at Q25 and MiXCR clone calling, and kept in-frame beta chains. Rows with one shared CDR3 protein collapse into an entry with the most common genes and DNA. The V and J calls reflect TCRdb's pipeline rather than the authors' work. Present in this sample are 20,000 to 25,000 distinct CDR3 sequences, approximately 16% of which were seen just once. The ten largest clones take up more than 30% of the sample.

This sample is part of a study of spatial heterogeneity in lung cancer (dated by TCRdb to about 2019). Regarding the study in general: More beta-chain than alpha-chain transcripts were consistently detected, likely reflecting higher beta-chain transcript abundance. A strong correlation was found between TCR transcript counts in tumor regions and a T cell transcriptional module score from matched bulk RNA-seq. In the raw uncorrected reads, each unique combination of TCR and UMI appeared on average more than ten times. The study quantitatively compared TCR alpha and beta repertoires across multiple tumor regions, matched nontumor lung and blood in non-small cell lung cancer. TCR repertoire features were related to nonsynonymous mutation counts determined by whole-exome sequencing of tumor tissue. At surgery, 200 to 250 tumor regions, almost 65 matched nontumor lung samples and 56 PBMC samples were TCR-sequenced for both alpha and beta chains.

Findings and caveats that apply to the study as a whole: Confirming at a functional level the hypothesis that regional TCRs recognize regional mutations was considered to require additional single-cell paired TCR alpha and beta sequencing. TCR-seq was estimated to cover only 6.5% to 9% of tumor T cells for alpha chains and approximately 13% for beta chains. Counts of ubiquitous and regional expanded TCRs were found to correlate with counts of ubiquitous and regional nonsynonymous mutations, respectively. The tumor nonsynonymous mutation count correlated with the number of expanded alpha and beta TCRs within the tumor.

The sequencing used lung tumor tissue, collected at surgery. The sequence joins TRBV10-3 to TRBJ2-7; no D gene can be assigned with confidence. This TCR was recovered from a female donor with early-stage non-small cell lung cancer. The DNA sequence is TGTGCCATCAGGTCGGACCAGGACTACGAGCAGTACTTC. This gives the protein CAIRSDQDYEQYF.